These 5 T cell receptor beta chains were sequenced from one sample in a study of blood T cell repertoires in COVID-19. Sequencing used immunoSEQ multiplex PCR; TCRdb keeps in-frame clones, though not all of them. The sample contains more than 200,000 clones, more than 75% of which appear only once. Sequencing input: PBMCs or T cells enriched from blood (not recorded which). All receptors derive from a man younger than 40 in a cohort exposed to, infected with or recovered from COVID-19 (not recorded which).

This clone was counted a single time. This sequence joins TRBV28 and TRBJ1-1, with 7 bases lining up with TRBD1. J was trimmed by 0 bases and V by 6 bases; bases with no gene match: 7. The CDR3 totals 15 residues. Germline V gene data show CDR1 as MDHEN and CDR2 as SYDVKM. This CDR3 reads CASSRSGTVNTEAFF. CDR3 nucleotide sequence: TGTGCCAGCAGCCGCTCCGGGACAGTGAACACTGAAGCTTTCTTT.

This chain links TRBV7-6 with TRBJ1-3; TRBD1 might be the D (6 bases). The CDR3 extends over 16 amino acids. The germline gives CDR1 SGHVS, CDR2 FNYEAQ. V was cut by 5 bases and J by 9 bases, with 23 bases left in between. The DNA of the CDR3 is TGTGCCAGCAGCCAACGGACAGAACTCCCGAGAACCACCATATATTTT. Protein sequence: CASSQRTELPRTTIYF. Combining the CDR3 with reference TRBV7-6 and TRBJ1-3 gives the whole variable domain GAGVSQSPRYKVTKRGQDVALRCDPISGHVSLYWYRQALGQGPEFLTYFNYEAQQDKSGLPNDRFSAERPEGSISTLTIQRTEQRDSAMYRCASSQRTELPRTTIYFGEGSWLTVV.

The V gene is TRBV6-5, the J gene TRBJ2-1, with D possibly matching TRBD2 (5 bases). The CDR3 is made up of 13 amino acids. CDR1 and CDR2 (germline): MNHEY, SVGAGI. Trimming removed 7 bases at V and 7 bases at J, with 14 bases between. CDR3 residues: CASKLDLRNEQFF. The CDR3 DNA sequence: TGTGCCAGCAAACTAGATCTGAGAAATGAGCAGTTCTTC.

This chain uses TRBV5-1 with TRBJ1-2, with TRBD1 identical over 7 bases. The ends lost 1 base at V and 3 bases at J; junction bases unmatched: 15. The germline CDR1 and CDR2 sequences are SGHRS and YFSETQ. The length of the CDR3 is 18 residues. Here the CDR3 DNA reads TGCGCCAGCAGCTTGTCATCGGGACAGACAACGCCCTACTATGGCTACACCTTC. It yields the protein CASSLSSGQTTPYYGYTF.

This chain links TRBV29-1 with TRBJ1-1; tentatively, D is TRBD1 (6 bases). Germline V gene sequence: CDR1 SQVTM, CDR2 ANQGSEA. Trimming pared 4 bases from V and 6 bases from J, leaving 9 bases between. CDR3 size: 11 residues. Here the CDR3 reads CSVGGLPEAFF. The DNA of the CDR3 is TGCAGCGTTGGGGGGCTCCCTGAAGCTTTCTTT.